A selection of T cell receptor beta chains follows, all from one sample in a study of blood T cells in healthy people across ages. Using its own MiXCR run on the 5' RACE reads, TCRdb lists one record per CDR3 protein. Among roughly 680,000 distinct CDR3 sequences listed, roughly 50% were seen once. The sequenced sample was blood. These receptors all stem from an older woman in good health. Each CDR3 is given with its conserved first and last residue. A D gene is named only where the DNA matches it firmly. Clone size is not always given. Where it is, it says once, few, many or a class for expanded clones.

>TRBJ1-2|NA|TRBV7-2|NA
TGTGCCAGCAGCTTAGGGGTGGGGGGCCCGCCCTCTGGCTACACCTTC
CASSLGVGGPPSGYTF
>TRBJ2-3|few|TRBV9|TRBD2
TGTGCCAGCAGCTCCCGACTTAGCGGGTCAGATACGCAGTATTTT
CASSSRLSGSDTQYF
>TRBJ2-7|NA|TRBV14|TRBD1
TGTGCCAGCAGCCGGGCATCAGGGACAGGGACCTACGAGCAGTACTTC
CASSRASGTGTYEQYF
>TRBJ2-3|NA|TRBV12-3/TRBV12-4|NA
TGTGCCAGCAGTTTAGCTCGTCGCTATAGGTATTTT
CASSLARRYRYF
>TRBJ1-2|few|TRBV20-1|NA
TGCAGTGCTAGGATAAAAGTTAACTATGGCTACACCTTC
CSARIKVNYGYTF
>TRBJ2-7|NA|TRBV20-1|NA
TGCAGTGCTAGAGAGGGCTTTTCCTACAATGAGCAGTACTTC
CSAREGFSYNEQYF
>TRBJ2-1|few|TRBV7-2|TRBD1
TGTGCCAGCAGCGAACAGGGGATTTCGTATGAGCAGTTCTTC
CASSEQGISYEQFF
>TRBJ1-1|NA|TRBV24-1|NA
TGTGCCACCAGTCCAGGTGTAGGCTCTGAAGCTTTCTTT
CATSPGVGSEAFF
>TRBJ2-1|NA|TRBV21-1|NA
TGTGCCAGCAGCAAGTATAGGCGGGAGGAACCCTACAATGAGCAGTTCTTC
CASSKYRREEPYNEQFF
>TRBJ2-1|NA|TRBV4-3|TRBD2
TGCGCCAGCAGCCCTAACCCGGGACTAGCGGGCGTCTACAATGAGCAGTTCTTC
CASSPNPGLAGVYNEQFF
>TRBJ1-6|NA|TRBV12-3/TRBV12-4|TRBD1
TGTGCCAGCAGTCCCGGGACAGGGTATAATTCACCCCTCCACTTT
CASSPGTGYNSPLHF
>TRBJ1-2|NA|TRBV11-1|NA
TGTGCCAGCAGCTTGAAGGACAGCCCAACCCCTGGCTACACCTTC
CASSLKDSPTPGYTF